This TCR beta chain was profiled in a study of T cells in Graves' hyperthyroidism and ophthalmopathy. The overall study: Peripheral blood samples were taken at initial diagnosis, prior to any treatment.

Unmatched junction bases numbered 17, after V lost 4 bases and J lost 3 bases. Looked up from germline, CDR1 is ENHRY and CDR2 is SYGVKD. The CDR3 runs to 18 residues. From RNA transcripts, TCR beta CDR3 regions were amplified. TCR CDR3 regions were first amplified by RT-PCR with HTBI primers. TCRdb re-analysed the multiplex PCR reads in MiXCR, keeping a single row per CDR3 protein. The data contain approximately 370,000 distinct CDR3 sequences, 17% of them singletons. This clonotype was recorded at least ten times. Its antigen is not identified. General study points: Also found in blood were most expanded thyroid clonotypes above 0.001. The model forecast ophthalmopathy, anticipating it by a median 6.5 months before onset.

The receptor was derived from a woman aged 25 to 39 with Graves' hyperthyroidism that later progressed to Graves' ophthalmopathy. The J gene is TRBJ1-1, the V gene TRBV10-3, with 7 nucleotides matching TRBD1. Sequenced: blood. This CDR3 reads CAISGTAKLTGTDTEAFF. The DNA for the CDR3 is TGTGCCATCAGTGGAACCGCGAAACTGACAGGGACGGACACTGAAGCTTTCTTT.